This TCR beta chain was identified in a study of T cell changes during pregnancy in multiple sclerosis. Method: immunoSEQ multiplex PCR; TCRdb's copy keeps in-frame clones and lacks some. The sample lists around 29,000 clones, roughly 90% occurring once. The origin of this receptor is a female donor in good health, enrolled as a control in a pregnancy study. Source: CD4+ T cells from peripheral blood mononuclear cells, taken in the first trimester of pregnancy.

The CDR3 loop reads CASKSGSYNSPLHF. The CDR3 nucleotides are TGTGCCAGCAAGTCGGGCTCCTATAATTCACCCCTCCACTTT. V usage is TRBV7-2 and J usage is TRBJ1-6; D call uncertain. V lost 7 bases to trimming and J lost 0 bases, with 7 bases between them. Germline-derived CDR1 and CDR2 are SGHTA and FQGNSA. This CDR3 spans 14 amino acids.